Below, 21 T cell receptor beta chains from the same sample are listed, as sequenced in a study of blood T cell repertoires in COVID-19. Sequencing used immunoSEQ multiplex PCR; TCRdb keeps in-frame clones, though not all of them. The sample lists hundreds of thousands of clones; roughly 90% were seen once. Sequencing was done on a sample of peripheral blood. The receptor set was obtained from a woman in her 30s with COVID-19, enrolled during active disease.

DNA for the CDR3: TGTGCCAGTAGTCTACCGGGACAGGGGAACGAAAAACTGTTTTTT. Residues: CASSLPGQGNEKLFF. The genes are TRBV19 and TRBJ1-4; TRBD1 agrees at 10 bases. Germline CDR1 LNHDA, CDR2 SQIVND (reference sequence). The CDR3 is 15 residues long. The V gene end was trimmed by 5 bases and the J gene end by 8 bases; junction bases not matched to a gene: 8.

V is TRBV7-2 and J is TRBJ2-3; 13 nucleotides agree with TRBD2. The CDR3 has 14 amino acids. J was trimmed by 6 bases and V by 4 bases; bases with no gene match: 1. The germline V gene has CDR1 SGHTA and CDR2 FQGNSA. The CDR3 DNA is TGTGCCAGCAGCTCGACTAGCGGGAGGGATACGCAGTATTTT. This encodes CASSSTSGRDTQYF.

This clone was seen once. The chain links TRBV21-1 to TRBJ2-2; TRBD2, the table's D call, lacks a check against the DNA. TRBV21-1 is a known pseudogene. The CDR3 is 16 residues long. CDR3 in DNA: TGTGCCAGCGCTCTAGCGGGGGGAACGAACACCGGGGAGCTGTTTTTT. This encodes CASALAGGTNTGELFF.

The chain recombines TRBV18 with TRBJ2-7; 8 nucleotides line up with TRBD1. CDR1 is KGHSH and CDR2 is LQKENI in the germline V gene. This CDR3 spans 16 amino acids. Trimming removed 6 bases from V and 5 bases from J; junction bases left unmatched: 15. In DNA, the CDR3 is TGTGCCAGCTCGCCCAATCTACAGGGGGGCGTAAACGAGCAGTACTTC. It encodes CASSPNLQGGVNEQYF.

The chain carries TRBV4-2 and TRBJ2-3; a weak D match, TRBD2 (6 bases). Germline CDR1 LGHNA, CDR2 YNFKEQ. Between the trimmed V and J ends, which lost 4 bases and 4 bases, there was a span of 12 bases. The CDR3 consists of 14 residues. The DNA for the CDR3 is TGTGCCAGCAGCCCGCGGGACCCCCCAGATACGCAGTATTTT. Its translation is CASSPRDPPDTQYF.

The chain couples TRBV3-1 (or the pseudogene TRBV3-2) to TRBJ2-3, with a weak D call TRBD2 (5 bases). CDR1 and CDR2 (germline): LGHDT, YNNKEL (reference sequence). V shed 4 bases and J shed 0 bases, with 8 bases lying between them. This CDR3 is 14 amino acids long. In DNA form, the CDR3 reads TGTGCCAGCAGCCTACGGACTAGCACAGATACGCAGTATTTT. It translates to CASSLRTSTDTQYF.

The V gene is TRBV5-5, the J gene TRBJ2-7; TRBD1 agrees at 9 bases. J gave up 6 bases and V 5 bases, and 6 bases lay outside the gene matches. The V gene's germline CDR1 is SGHKS and CDR2 YYEKEE (reference sequence). The CDR3 runs to 13 residues. CDR3 nucleotide sequence: TGTGCCAGCAGTCGTACAGGGGGCGGCGAGCAGTACTTC. Its translation is CASSRTGGGEQYF.

A single count supports this clone. The genes are TRBV5-1 and TRBJ1-2; 7 bases are a match to TRBD1. The CDR3 extends over 13 amino acids. The V gene end was trimmed by 5 bases and the J gene end by 6 bases; junction bases not matched to a gene: 7. The germline V gene has CDR1 SGHRS and CDR2 YFSETQ. CDR3 nucleotides: TGCGCCAGCAGTTTAGACAGGGCGGATGGCTACACCTTC. It translates to CASSLDRADGYTF.

The chain joins TRBV28 to TRBJ1-1, with TRBD1 matching 7 bases. This CDR3 contains 14 residues. CDR1 MDHEN and CDR2 SYDVKM come from the germline V gene. The V gene end was trimmed by 3 bases and the J gene end by 4 bases; junction bases not matched to a gene: 5. CDR3 nucleotides: TGTGCCAGCAGTTTCGACAGGGTTGGCACTGAAGCTTTCTTT. The encoded protein is CASSFDRVGTEAFF.

The CDR3 sequence is CASSFLQGGAYEQYF. Here the CDR3 DNA reads TGTGCCAGCAGTTTCCTACAGGGCGGAGCCTACGAGCAGTACTTC. The rearrangement joins TRBV28 to TRBJ2-7, with D maybe TRBD1 (6 bases). CDR1 and CDR2 (germline): MDHEN, SYDVKM. There are 15 residues in the CDR3. Trimming pared 3 bases from V and 2 bases from J, leaving 14 bases between. The full variable domain, its missing parts supplied by reference TRBV28 and TRBJ2-7, is DVKVTQSSRYLVKRTGEKVFLECVQDMDHENMFWYRQDPGLGLRLIYFSYDVKMKEKGDIPEGYSVSREKKERFSLILESASTNQTSMYLCASSFLQGGAYEQYFGPGTRLTVT.

A note on this clone: This CDR3 is also generated by other DNA sequences in the sample. The chain carries TRBV2 and TRBJ1-5; D is ambiguous. V shed 1 base and J shed 0 bases, with 4 bases lying between them. Germline-derived CDR1 and CDR2 are SNHLY and FYNNEI. This CDR3 has 14 residues. For the CDR3, the DNA is TGTGCCAGCAGTGAAGTCTATAGCAATCAGCCCCAGCATTTT. It is translated as CASSEVYSNQPQHF.

J is TRBJ2-5 and V is TRBV19; TRBD1 matches 7 bases. CDR1 LNHDA and CDR2 SQIVND come from the germline V gene (reference sequence). The CDR3 contains 14 residues. After removal of 4 bases from V and 5 bases from J, the junction contained 7 bases not matched to a gene. CDR3 nucleotides: TGTGCCAGTAGTAAGACAGGGATTGGCGAGACCCAGTACTTC. Protein sequence: CASSKTGIGETQYF. Together with reference TRBV19 and TRBJ2-5, the CDR3 gives the full variable domain: DGGITQSPKYLFRKEGQNVTLSCEQNLNHDAMYWYRQDPGQGLRLIYYSQIVNDFQKGDIAEGYSVSREKKESFPLTVTSAQKNPTAFYLCASSKTGIGETQYFGPGTRLLVL.

The chain employs TRBV28 and TRBJ2-7; 10 bases match TRBD2. Germline V lookup: CDR1 MDHEN, CDR2 SYDVKM. The length of the CDR3 is 18 residues. Unmatched junction bases numbered 12, after V lost 4 bases and J lost 0 bases. CDR3 nucleotide sequence: TGTGCCAGCAGTTCCTCTGCTAGCGGGAGTCCCCTCTCCTACGAGCAGTACTTC. Translated, it gives CASSSSASGSPLSYEQYF.

This chain links TRBV25-1 with TRBJ2-1; the D gene is possibly TRBD2 (6 bases). Germline V gene lookup returns CDR1 MGHDK and CDR2 SYGVNS. The ends were cut back, 7 bases at V and 4 bases at J, with 14 bases in the middle. This CDR3 region has 14 residues. CDR3 region: CASTNGGGYNEQFF. The CDR3 DNA follows: TGTGCCAGCACCAACGGGGGTGGATACAATGAGCAGTTCTTC.

The chain employs TRBV9 and TRBJ2-3; 8 nucleotides match TRBD1. Trimming at V came to 0 bases and at J to 6 bases, leaving 6 bases not matched to a gene. From germline, CDR1 is SGDLS and CDR2 YYNGEE. The CDR3 sequence is 15 residues long. The CDR3 protein is CASSVGTGTGDTQYF. In DNA form, the CDR3 reads TGTGCCAGCAGCGTAGGGACAGGGACTGGGGATACGCAGTATTTT.

The chain recombines TRBV4-2 with TRBJ1-1, with D possibly matching TRBD1 (6 bases). The germline CDR1 and CDR2 sequences are LGHNA and YNFKEQ. This CDR3 spans 12 amino acids. V gave up 7 bases and J gave up 4 bases, with 10 bases separating them. CDR3 residues: CASMRGGTEAFF. Written as DNA, the CDR3 is TGTGCCAGCATGCGAGGGGGCACTGAAGCTTTCTTT.

The genes are TRBV4-3 and TRBJ2-7, with D possibly TRBD1 on 5 matching bases. The germline V gene has CDR1 LGHNA and CDR2 YSLEER. This CDR3 spans 15 amino acids. Trimming removed 1 base at V and 5 bases at J, with 15 bases between. The CDR3 nucleotides are TGCGCCAGCAGCCAAGGGCAGGGCCCTCGTGACGAGCAGTACTTC. As protein: CASSQGQGPRDEQYF.

The chain carries TRBV4-2 and TRBJ2-3; TRBD2 aligns across 7 bases. The germline CDR1 and CDR2 sequences are LGHNA and YNFKEQ. This CDR3 region has 15 residues. V shed 0 bases, J shed 0 bases, and the junction held 0 bases outside the gene matches. The DNA for the CDR3 is TGTGCCAGCAGCCAAGATAGCGGGAGCACAGATACGCAGTATTTT. Translated, it gives CASSQDSGSTDTQYF.

The chain recombines TRBV12-3 or TRBV12-4 with TRBJ1-2, with a possible D match to TRBD1 (5 bases). There are 13 residues in the CDR3. V shed 3 bases and J shed 2 bases, with 7 bases lying between them. The CDR3 region is CASSLAGNYGYTF. DNA for the CDR3: TGTGCCAGCAGTTTGGCAGGGAACTATGGCTACACCTTC.

J is TRBJ2-7 and V is TRBV12-3 or TRBV12-4; the match to TRBD1 covers 9 bases. This CDR3 is built from 13 residues. With 8 bases clipped from V and 7 bases from J, the junction kept 9 bases outside the gene matches. In DNA form, the CDR3 reads TGTGCCAGCTGGGGACAGGGACGGGGGGAGCAGTACTTC. The encoded protein is CASWGQGRGEQYF.

This chain joins TRBV11-2 and TRBJ1-2; TRBD1 matches 9 bases. Germline lookup yields CDR1 SGHAT and CDR2 FQNNGV. Losses at the gene ends were 6 bases for V and 2 bases for J; bases not matched to a gene: 7. The CDR3 totals 15 residues. CDR3 loop: CASRQGTGLNYGYTF. CDR3 DNA: TGTGCCAGCAGGCAGGGGACAGGGTTAAACTATGGCTACACCTTC.